This T cell receptor (beta chain) was profiled in a study of blood T cell repertoires in COVID-19. Turning to the study itself: Whether acute or convalescent, the COVID-19 samples came from the United States, Italy and Spain. PBMCs, B-cell-depleted T cells, or T cells were the source of the cDNA or gDNA that made up the material.

In the original analysis: It was from reference gene primer amplification that nucleated cell counts were estimated. Profiling relied on immunoSEQ multiplex PCR, and the TCRdb table lists in-frame clones only, not all of them. V and J calls and clone size are those listed in that table; D and trimming were worked out from the DNA. The top ten clones hold 0.87% of a sample with 250,000 to 350,000 clones, 70% to 85% of them seen once. Germline V CDR1 and CDR2: SNHLY, FYNNEI. Trimming left V 6 bases short and J 0 bases short, with 5 bases between. This CDR3 has 13 residues. This clone was detected a few times. Enrolment of Seattle patients took place during active infection, and they were followed longitudinally.

The V gene is TRBV2, the J gene TRBJ1-4; the D gene is possibly TRBD1 (5 bases). The sample consisted of peripheral blood. This clonotype originated in a human donor with COVID-19, enrolled during active disease. The donor label of this sample is uncertain. CDR3 residues: CASRTATNEKLFF. Written as DNA, the CDR3 is TGTGCCAGCAGGACAGCAACTAATGAAAAACTGTTTTTT.